Each of the 26 T cell receptor beta chains below was sequenced from the same sample in a study of blood T cells in healthy people across ages (dated by TCRdb to about 2015). The method behind the library was 5' RACE. Sequencing relied on an Illumina HiSeq 2500. A second roughly 7 to 12 cycle PCR used a sample-barcoded 5' primer and a J-beta primer mix. TCRdb applied fastp at Q25 and MiXCR to the public reads, then kept only in-frame beta chains. Under each unique CDR3 protein, matching rows form one entry showing the most common genes and DNA. Within this sample are about a million distinct CDR3 sequences, with about 44% of them counted one time only. The ten largest clonotypes hold 13% of the sample. The sequencing sample was made of blood. All receptors derive from a man younger than 45 in good health.

This chain connects TRBV7-9 to TRBJ1-1; 10 bases line up with TRBD1. The ends lost 6 bases at V and 2 bases at J; junction bases unmatched: 9. This CDR3 spans 16 amino acids. Germline V gene lookup returns CDR1 SEHNR and CDR2 FQNEAQ (reference sequence). CDR3 amino acids: CASRKTGGVRNTEAFF. DNA for the CDR3: TGTGCCAGCAGGAAGACAGGGGGCGTGAGAAACACTGAAGCTTTCTTT.

This clonotype was recorded only once. The gene calls are TRBV7-9 and TRBJ2-7; 8 bases line up with TRBD1. This CDR3 region has 16 residues. V trimming: 0 bases; J trimming: 0 bases; junction bases outside the gene matches: 4. Germline assignment: CDR1 SEHNR and CDR2 FQNEAQ (reference sequence). DNA for the CDR3: TGTGCCAGCAGCTTAGCGATGGGGACAGGCTCCTACGAGCAGTACTTC. Translation: CASSLAMGTGSYEQYF.

The chain carries TRBV4-3 and TRBJ2-5; perhaps TRBD1 as D (5 bases). The DNA end lines up better with TRBJ2-7; the J call may be wrong. The CDR3 has 13 residues. Germline V gene data show CDR1 as LGHNA and CDR2 as YSLEER. The CDR3 nucleotides are TGCGCCAGCAGGGTACAGGTTTCCTACGAGCAGTACTTC. It translates to CASRVQVSYEQYF.

V gene TRBV10-3 combines with J gene TRBJ1-2, with 8 bases that match TRBD1. V trimming: 5 bases; J trimming: 6 bases; junction bases outside the gene matches: 8. This CDR3 has 14 amino acids. Germline CDR1 reads ENHRY; CDR2 reads SYGVKD. This CDR3 is CAISKTGARNGYTF. The CDR3 coding sequence is TGTGCCATCAGTAAGACAGGGGCGCGGAATGGCTACACCTTC.

V is TRBV6-2 or TRBV6-3 and J is TRBJ2-1; the D gene is possibly TRBD1 (6 bases). Germline V gives CDR1 MNHEY, CDR2 SVGEGT. V dropped 6 bases and J dropped 14 bases, with 17 bases sitting between them. The CDR3 is 12 amino acids. CDR3 nucleotides: TGTGCCAGCAGCCGTACAGGGCGAGAGGAGTTCTTC. Residues: CASSRTGREEFF.

The chain links TRBV11-3 to TRBJ2-4; no clear D. The ends were cut back, 1 base at V and 2 bases at J, with 12 bases in the middle. The CDR3 length is 16 residues. Germline CDR1 reads SGHNT; CDR2 reads YENEEA. CDR3 sequence (DNA): TGTGCCAGCAGCTTAGTCAGAGCGATAACCAAAAACATTCAGTACTTC. It encodes CASSLVRAITKNIQYF.

This rearrangement joins TRBV5-1 to TRBJ2-3; D might be TRBD2 (5 bases). This CDR3 comprises 14 residues. CDR1 is SGHRS and CDR2 is YFSETQ in the germline V gene. The V end lost 4 bases, the J end lost 2 bases, and 11 bases lay between the germline ends. CDR3 nucleotides: TGCGCCAGCAGCATCGGGGAATCCACAGATACGCAGTATTTT. Residues: CASSIGESTDTQYF.

This clonotype was counted between two and nine times. The chain recombines TRBV6-5 with TRBJ2-5; D gene ambiguous. V was pared by 6 bases and J by 3 bases, with 8 bases between. CDR1 is MNHEY and CDR2 is SVGAGI in the germline V gene. The CDR3 loop spans 12 amino acids. The CDR3 here is CASRTEKETQYF. In nucleotides, the CDR3 is TGTGCCAGCAGGACCGAAAAAGAGACCCAGTACTTC.

This sequence joins TRBV28 and TRBJ2-1; D is possibly TRBD2 (6 bases). CDR1 and CDR2 from the germline V gene are MDHEN and SYDVKM. V lost 8 bases and J lost 0, with 8 bases in between. This CDR3 contains 13 residues. CDR3 sequence reads: CASAGSSYNEQFF. The CDR3 nucleotides read TGTGCCAGCGCGGGGAGCTCCTACAATGAGCAGTTCTTC.

J is TRBJ2-2 and V is TRBV20-1; D possibly corresponds to TRBD2 (7 bases). Germline CDR1 reads DFQATT; CDR2 reads SNEGSKA (reference sequence). This CDR3 is built from 14 residues. V lost 5 bases and J 6 bases, leaving 16 bases between the germline ends. The chain's CDR3 is CSAPGAGVAGELFF. The CDR3 DNA reads TGCAGTGCTCCGGGGGCGGGAGTCGCCGGGGAGCTGTTTTTT.

The chain is built from TRBV5-1 and TRBJ2-1; maybe TRBD1 (6 bases). V was cut by 1 base and J by 10 bases, with 9 bases left in between. CDR3 length: 12 residues. The germline V gene has CDR1 SGHRS and CDR2 YFSETQ. The CDR3 is CASSLTTGEQFF. The CDR3 DNA sequence: TGCGCCAGCAGCTTGACAACAGGGGAGCAGTTCTTC.

This rearrangement joins TRBV7-2 to TRBJ2-5; D call uncertain. The V end lost 1 base, the J end lost 6 bases, and 21 bases lay between the germline ends. Germline V CDR1 and CDR2: SGHTA, FQGNSA. This CDR3 is 17 amino acids long. In DNA, the CDR3 is TGTGCCAGCAGCTTAGGTTTCGATAGTCGGAGTCCCCAGACCCAGTACTTC. This encodes CASSLGFDSRSPQTQYF.

This clonotype was seen more than once but under ten times. The chain uses TRBV7-9 and TRBJ2-3; tentatively, D is TRBD2 (5 bases). Trimming removed 11 bases from V and 5 bases from J, with 11 bases in between. CDR1 is SEHNR and CDR2 is FQNEAQ in the germline V gene (reference sequence). The CDR3 contains 11 residues. CDR3 sequence reads: CALDRGDTQYF. In DNA, the CDR3 is TGTGCCCTCGACCGGGGAGATACGCAGTATTTT.

This clonotype occurred a few times. V is TRBV3-1 and J is TRBJ2-5; D might be TRBD1 or TRBD2, each matching 5 bases. Germline V lookup: CDR1 LGHDT, CDR2 YNNKEL (reference sequence). Trimming cost V 3 bases and J 3 bases, with 8 bases left between them. This CDR3 is 13 amino acids long. As DNA, the CDR3 is TGTGCCAGCAGCCATGGGGGTAAAGAGACCCAGTACTTC. This gives the protein CASSHGGKETQYF.

The J gene is TRBJ2-7, the V gene TRBV4-1; D assignment may be TRBD1 or TRBD2 (5 bases each). The CDR3 loop spans 15 amino acids. The V end lost 0 bases, the J end lost 4 bases, and 13 bases lay between the germline ends. CDR1 is MGHRA, CDR2 YSYEKL, per germline. The CDR3 here is CASSQDSGALYEQYF. Written as DNA, the CDR3 is TGCGCCAGCAGCCAAGATTCCGGGGCCTTATACGAGCAGTACTTC.

V usage is TRBV20-1 and J usage is TRBJ1-5, with 7 bases that match TRBD1. The CDR3 sequence is 14 residues long. V trimming: 2 bases; J trimming: 3 bases; junction bases outside the gene matches: 4. Germline lookup yields CDR1 DFQATT and CDR2 SNEGSKA (reference sequence). CDR3 coding DNA: TGCAGTGCTAGACCAGGGACAGTCAATCAGCCCCAGCATTTT. Translated: CSARPGTVNQPQHF.

This clonotype turned up a few times. V and J are TRBV20-1 and TRBJ2-3; D is undetermined. The CDR3 is made up of 12 amino acids. V lost 8 bases to trimming and J lost 0 bases, with 9 bases between them. The germline CDR1 and CDR2 sequences are DFQATT and SNEGSKA (reference sequence). CDR3: CSFHRSTDTQYF. The CDR3 region has the DNA TGCAGTTTCCACCGGAGCACAGATACGCAGTATTTT.

This clonotype was found once. The rearrangement links TRBV5-1 to TRBJ2-1; no definite D call. Germline V gives CDR1 SGHRS, CDR2 YFSETQ. CDR3 length equals 11 residues. V was clipped by 6 bases and J by 8 bases, with 9 bases between them. CDR3 protein: CASTLLHEQFF. Here the CDR3 DNA reads TGCGCCAGCACGCTTCTCCATGAGCAGTTCTTC.

This clonotype was detected only a few times. J is TRBJ1-6 and V is TRBV10-3, with 10 bases identical to TRBD1. The junction had 8 bases not matched to a gene; V was cut back by 11 bases and J by 7 bases. The length of the CDR3 is 14 residues. Germline values: CDR1 ENHRY, CDR2 SYGVKD. The CDR3 is CAASLGQGNSPLHF. CDR3 bases: TGTGCCGCCTCCTTGGGACAGGGGAATTCACCCCTCCACTTT.

The table lists this clonotype with a few counts. The chain couples TRBV28 to TRBJ2-7, with 7 bases lining up with TRBD1. The ends lost 4 bases at V and 3 bases at J; junction bases unmatched: 9. Germline assignment: CDR1 MDHEN and CDR2 SYDVKM. This CDR3 is built from 15 residues. As DNA, the CDR3 is TGTGCCAGCAGTTCACCGGGACAGAATCTCTACGAGCAGTACTTC. This encodes CASSSPGQNLYEQYF.

The chain has TRBV7-2 and TRBJ1-5; no definite D call. V lost 3 bases, J lost 5 bases, and 11 bases lay in between. This CDR3 is 14 amino acids long. Germline assignment: CDR1 SGHTA and CDR2 FQGNSA. CDR3 amino acids: CASSFGWADQPQHF. The CDR3, as DNA: TGTGCCAGCAGCTTCGGATGGGCAGATCAGCCCCAGCATTTT.

This rearrangement joins TRBV5-1 to TRBJ1-1; 8 positions match TRBD1. Per germline, CDR1 SGHRS and CDR2 YFSETQ. The trim removed 6 bases at V and 5 bases at J, leaving 9 bases unmatched. The CDR3 sequence is 14 residues long. The CDR3 loop reads CASTSGGVGTEAFF. CDR3 DNA: TGCGCCAGCACATCAGGGGGCGTCGGGACTGAAGCTTTCTTT.

The chain is built from TRBV6-5 and TRBJ1-2; D is uncertain. There are 20 residues in the CDR3. V dropped 2 bases and J dropped 0 bases, with 25 bases sitting between them. Germline CDR1 MNHEY, CDR2 SVGAGI. The CDR3 region is CASSYIEPTELLSANYGYTF. The CDR3 nucleotides read TGTGCCAGCAGTTACATCGAACCGACTGAATTACTCAGCGCTAACTATGGCTACACCTTC.

Concerning this clonotype: Possible read error: a much larger clone is one base away. This chain uses TRBV6-5 with TRBJ2-7, with 7 bases aligning to TRBD1. The CDR3 consists of 12 residues. CDR1 and CDR2 from the germline V gene are MNHEY and SVGAGI. The CDR3 region has the DNA TGTGCCACCAGTCAGGGGGCCTACGAGCAGTACTTC. Translating gives CATSQGAYEQYF.

The chain couples TRBV7-9 to TRBJ2-1; D gene unclear. The CDR3 sequence is 11 residues long. Germline V gene sequence: CDR1 SEHNR, CDR2 FQNEAQ (reference sequence). Trimming stripped 5 bases from V and 12 bases from J, with 11 bases between. CDR3 residues: CASSPSLRQFF. The DNA for the CDR3 is TGTGCCAGCAGCCCATCCCTGAGGCAGTTCTTC.

This chain connects TRBV28 to TRBJ2-4; D possibly corresponds to TRBD1 (7 bases). Trimming left V 6 bases short and J 6 bases short, with 18 bases between. Germline-derived CDR1 and CDR2 are MDHEN and SYDVKM. The CDR3 totals 15 residues. The CDR3 DNA reads TGTGCCAGCAGCCTGGAGGGCAGGGGGAGAAACATTCAGTACTTC. This codes for CASSLEGRGRNIQYF.